The 5 T cell receptor beta chains below were found in one sample sequenced in a study of Ad26.COV2.S vaccination and SARS-CoV-2 variants. Noted treatment: around 19 received Ad26.COV2.S at low or high dose, single or two shots; roughly five received placebo; per-sample allocation not given. Sample collection was performed on day 63 after the first vaccine or placebo injection. The assay was immunoSEQ multiplex PCR, and TCRdb's table has in-frame clones only and misses some. Here the sample spans about 350,000 clones, 70% to 90% being singletons. Sample: peripheral blood, taken in a trial of Ad26.COV2.S vaccine versus placebo. Receptors originate from a person aged 18-60 years who received the Ad26.COV2.S COVID-19 vaccine or a placebo.

The chain joins TRBV30 to TRBJ2-7; D perhaps matches TRBD2 (6 bases). Trimming pared 7 bases from V and 1 base from J, leaving 14 bases between. Germline-derived CDR1 and CDR2 are GTSNPN and SVGIG (reference sequence). The CDR3 sequence is 13 residues long. The CDR3 sequence is CAFRPRESYEQYF. CDR3 DNA: TGTGCCTTTCGTCCTCGGGAGTCCTACGAGCAGTACTTC.

The chain employs TRBV5-4 and TRBJ2-7; 13 positions agree with TRBD2. The CDR3 loop spans 15 amino acids. V shed 4 bases, J shed 7 bases, and the junction held 8 bases outside the gene matches. Looked up from germline, CDR1 is SGHNT and CDR2 is YYREEE (reference sequence). In nucleotides, the CDR3 is TGTGCCAGCAGCACAGGGACTAGCGGGGTTCGAGAGCAGTACTTC. As protein: CASSTGTSGVREQYF.

In nucleotides, the CDR3 is TGTGCCAGCTCACCACCGGCAGCATCCTACGAGCAGTACTTC. Translation: CASSPPAASYEQYF. The rearrangement joins TRBV18 to TRBJ2-7, with D hard to call. This CDR3 has 14 amino acids. The ends were cut back, 0 bases at V and 1 base at J, with 7 bases in the middle. From germline, CDR1 is KGHSH and CDR2 LQKENI.

This chain uses TRBV5-1 with TRBJ2-1, with D perhaps matching TRBD2 (6 bases). Germline V gene sequence: CDR1 SGHRS, CDR2 YFSETQ. Trimming left V 4 bases short and J 6 bases short, with 17 bases between. The CDR3 has 15 amino acids. This CDR3 is CASSPLGSPPNEQFF. The CDR3 DNA is TGCGCCAGCAGCCCTCTCGGGAGCCCTCCCAATGAGCAGTTCTTC.

The CDR3 is CASSIMGANTGELFF. Here the CDR3 DNA reads TGTGCCAGTAGTATTATGGGGGCGAACACCGGGGAGCTGTTTTTT. V is TRBV19 and J is TRBJ2-2; D is possibly TRBD1 or TRBD2 (5 bases each). CDR3 length: 15 residues. Trimming shortened V by 3 bases and J by 0 bases, and 8 bases separated the two germline ends. CDR1 LNHDA and CDR2 SQIVND come from the germline V gene (reference sequence). The whole variable domain, filled in from reference TRBV19 and TRBJ2-2, reads DGGITQSPKYLFRKEGQNVTLSCEQNLNHDAMYWYRQDPGQGLRLIYYSQIVNDFQKGDIAEGYSVSREKKESFPLTVTSAQKNPTAFYLCASSIMGANTGELFFGEGSRLTVL.